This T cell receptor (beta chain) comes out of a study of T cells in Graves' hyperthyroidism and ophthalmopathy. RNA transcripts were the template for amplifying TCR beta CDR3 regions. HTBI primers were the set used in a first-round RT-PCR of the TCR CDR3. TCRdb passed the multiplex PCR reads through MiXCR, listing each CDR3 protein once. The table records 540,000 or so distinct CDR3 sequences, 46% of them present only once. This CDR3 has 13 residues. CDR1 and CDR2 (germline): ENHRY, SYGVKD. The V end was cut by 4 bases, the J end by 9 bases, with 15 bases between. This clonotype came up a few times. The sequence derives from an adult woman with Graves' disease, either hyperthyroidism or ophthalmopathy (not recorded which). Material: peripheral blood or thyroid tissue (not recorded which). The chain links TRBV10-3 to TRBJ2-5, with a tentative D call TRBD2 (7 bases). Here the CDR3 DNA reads TGTGCCATCAGTGGAGGGGGGGTCCAGCCCCAGTACTTC. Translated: CAISGGGVQPQYF.